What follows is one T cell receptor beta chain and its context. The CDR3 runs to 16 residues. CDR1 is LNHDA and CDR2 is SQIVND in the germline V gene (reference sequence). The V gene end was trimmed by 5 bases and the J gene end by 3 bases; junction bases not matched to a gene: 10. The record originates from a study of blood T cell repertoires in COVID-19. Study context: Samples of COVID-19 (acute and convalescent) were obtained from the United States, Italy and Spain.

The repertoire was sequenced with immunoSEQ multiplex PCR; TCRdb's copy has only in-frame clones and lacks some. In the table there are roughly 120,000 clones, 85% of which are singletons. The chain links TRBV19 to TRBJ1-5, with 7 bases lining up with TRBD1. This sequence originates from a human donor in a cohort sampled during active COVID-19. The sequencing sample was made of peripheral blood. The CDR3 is CASSYGRGQYNQPQHF. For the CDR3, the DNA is TGTGCCAGTAGTTACGGGCGGGGACAGTACAATCAGCCCCAGCATTTT. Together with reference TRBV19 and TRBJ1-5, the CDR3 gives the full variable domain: DGGITQSPKYLFRKEGQNVTLSCEQNLNHDAMYWYRQDPGQGLRLIYYSQIVNDFQKGDIAEGYSVSREKKESFPLTVTSAQKNPTAFYLCASSYGRGQYNQPQHFGDGTRLSIL.